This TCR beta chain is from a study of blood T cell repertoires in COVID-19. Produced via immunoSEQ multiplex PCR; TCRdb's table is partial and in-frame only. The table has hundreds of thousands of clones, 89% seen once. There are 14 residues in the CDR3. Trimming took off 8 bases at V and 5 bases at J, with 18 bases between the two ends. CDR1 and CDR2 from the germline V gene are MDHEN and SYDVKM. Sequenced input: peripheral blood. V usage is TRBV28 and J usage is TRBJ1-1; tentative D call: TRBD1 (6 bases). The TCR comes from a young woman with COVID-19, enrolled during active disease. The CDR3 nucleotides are TGTGCCAGCTTGGTTACAGGGAAGAGGACTGAAGCTTTCTTT. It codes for CASLVTGKRTEAFF.